This paragraph covers one T cell receptor beta chain sequence. Its antigen is still unknown. The CDR3 does not close with the conserved phenylalanine or tryptophan, likely indicating a read error. The data stem from a study of T cells in Graves' hyperthyroidism and ophthalmopathy. RNA transcripts gave rise to amplified TCR beta CDR3 regions. The TCR CDR3 first-round RT-PCR relied on the HTBI primer set. TCRdb called the multiplex PCR reads again in MiXCR, with one record for every CDR3 protein. The table shows 300,000 to 450,000 distinct CDR3 sequences, with approximately 15% occurring only once. Findings of the study overall: Blood samples included most of the expanded thyroid clonotypes exceeding 0.001.

Germline trimming cut 8 bases from V and 6 bases from J; bases unmatched to any gene: 8. Germline lookup yields CDR1 MNHNS and CDR2 SASEGT. The CDR3 has 14 residues. Orbital computed tomography and thyroid ultrasound, together with serum TRAb and thyroxine and clinical symptoms, were used for diagnoses. The sample comprised blood. The source of this sequence is a woman in her sixties with Graves' hyperthyroidism. V is TRBV6-1 and J is TRBJ2-2; TRBD2 matches 8 bases. The CDR3 sequence: CASRGSGSAGELFS. As DNA, the CDR3 is TGTGCCAGCCGGGGGAGCGGGAGCGCCGGGGAGCTGTTTTCT.